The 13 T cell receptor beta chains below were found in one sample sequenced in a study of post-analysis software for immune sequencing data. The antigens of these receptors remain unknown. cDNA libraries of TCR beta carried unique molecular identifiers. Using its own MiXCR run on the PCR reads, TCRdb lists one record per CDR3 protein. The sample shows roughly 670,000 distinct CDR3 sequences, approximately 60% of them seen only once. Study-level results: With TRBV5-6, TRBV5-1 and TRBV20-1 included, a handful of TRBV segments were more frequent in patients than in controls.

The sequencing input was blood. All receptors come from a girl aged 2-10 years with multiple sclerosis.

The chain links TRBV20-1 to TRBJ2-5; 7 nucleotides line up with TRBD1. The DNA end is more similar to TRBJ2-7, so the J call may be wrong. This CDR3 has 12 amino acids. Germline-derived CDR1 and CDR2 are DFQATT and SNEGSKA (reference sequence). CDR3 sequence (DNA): TGCAGTGCCGTGGGACAGCCTTACGAGCAGTACTTC. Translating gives CSAVGQPYEQYF.

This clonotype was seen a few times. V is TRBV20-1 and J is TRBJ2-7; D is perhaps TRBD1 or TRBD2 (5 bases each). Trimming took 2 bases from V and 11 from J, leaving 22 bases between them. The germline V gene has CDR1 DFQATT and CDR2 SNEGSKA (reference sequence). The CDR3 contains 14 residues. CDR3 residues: CSARRRDPILREYF. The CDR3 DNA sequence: TGCAGTGCTAGAAGACGGGACCCTATCCTTCGGGAGTACTTC.

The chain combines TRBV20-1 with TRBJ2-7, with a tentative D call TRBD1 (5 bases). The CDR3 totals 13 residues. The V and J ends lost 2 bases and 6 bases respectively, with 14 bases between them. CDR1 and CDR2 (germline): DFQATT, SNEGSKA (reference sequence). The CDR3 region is CSARRDTQGEQYF. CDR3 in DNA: TGCAGTGCTAGACGAGACACGCAGGGCGAGCAGTACTTC.

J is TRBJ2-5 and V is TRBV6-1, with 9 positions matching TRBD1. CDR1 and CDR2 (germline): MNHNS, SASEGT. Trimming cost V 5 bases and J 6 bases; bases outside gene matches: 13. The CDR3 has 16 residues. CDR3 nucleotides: TGTGCCAGCAGTTCTTTTCCCGGGACAGGGTTACAGACCCAGTACTTC. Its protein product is CASSSFPGTGLQTQYF.

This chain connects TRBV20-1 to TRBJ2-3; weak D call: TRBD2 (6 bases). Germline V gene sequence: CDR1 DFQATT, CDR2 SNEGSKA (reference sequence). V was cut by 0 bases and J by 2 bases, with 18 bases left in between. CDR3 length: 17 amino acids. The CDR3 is CSARDRRKTRNTDTQYF. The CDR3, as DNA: TGCAGTGCTAGAGATCGCCGTAAGACTAGAAACACAGATACGCAGTATTTT.

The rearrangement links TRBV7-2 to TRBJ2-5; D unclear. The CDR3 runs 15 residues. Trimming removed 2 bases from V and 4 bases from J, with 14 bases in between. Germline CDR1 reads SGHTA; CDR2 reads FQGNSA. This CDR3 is CASSLSYNRGETQYF. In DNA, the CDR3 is TGTGCCAGCAGCTTATCGTATAACCGAGGAGAGACCCAGTACTTC.

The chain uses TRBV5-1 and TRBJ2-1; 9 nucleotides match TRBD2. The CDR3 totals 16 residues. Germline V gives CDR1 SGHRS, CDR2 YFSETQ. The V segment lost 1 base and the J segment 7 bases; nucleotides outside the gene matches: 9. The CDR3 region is CASSLTVAGGDNEQFF. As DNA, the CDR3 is TGCGCCAGCAGCTTGACGGTGGCGGGAGGGGATAATGAGCAGTTCTTC.

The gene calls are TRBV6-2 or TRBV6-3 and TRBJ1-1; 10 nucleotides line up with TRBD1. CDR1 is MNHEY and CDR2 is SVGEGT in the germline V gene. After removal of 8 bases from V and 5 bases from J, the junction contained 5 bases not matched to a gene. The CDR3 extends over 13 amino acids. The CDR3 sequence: CASSWTGGTEAFF. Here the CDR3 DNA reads TGTGCCAGCTCATGGACAGGGGGGACTGAAGCTTTCTTT.

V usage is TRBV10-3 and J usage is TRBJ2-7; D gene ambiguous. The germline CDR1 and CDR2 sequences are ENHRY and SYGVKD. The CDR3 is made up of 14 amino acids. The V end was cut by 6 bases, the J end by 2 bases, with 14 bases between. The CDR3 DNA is TGTGCCATCAGGAAGGAGACGGGTCCCTACGAGCAGTACTTC. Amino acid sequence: CAIRKETGPYEQYF.

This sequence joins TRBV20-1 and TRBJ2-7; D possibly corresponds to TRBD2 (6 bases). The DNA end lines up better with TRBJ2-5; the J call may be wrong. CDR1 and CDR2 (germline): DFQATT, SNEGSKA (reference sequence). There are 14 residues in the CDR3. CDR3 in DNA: TGCAGTGCTAGAGATACGGGCCGGGGGGAGACCCAGTACTTC. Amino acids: CSARDTGRGETQYF.

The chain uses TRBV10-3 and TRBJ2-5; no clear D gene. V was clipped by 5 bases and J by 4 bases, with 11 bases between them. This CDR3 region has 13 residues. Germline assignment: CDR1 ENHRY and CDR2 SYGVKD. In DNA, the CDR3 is TGTGCCATCAGTCCAGCCGCAGCAGAGACCCAGTACTTC. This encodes CAISPAAAETQYF.

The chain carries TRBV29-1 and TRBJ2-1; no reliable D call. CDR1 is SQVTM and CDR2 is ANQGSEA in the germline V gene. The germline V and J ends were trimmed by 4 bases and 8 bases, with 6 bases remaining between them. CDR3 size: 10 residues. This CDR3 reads CSVVFDEQFF. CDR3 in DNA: TGCAGCGTTGTGTTCGATGAGCAGTTCTTC.

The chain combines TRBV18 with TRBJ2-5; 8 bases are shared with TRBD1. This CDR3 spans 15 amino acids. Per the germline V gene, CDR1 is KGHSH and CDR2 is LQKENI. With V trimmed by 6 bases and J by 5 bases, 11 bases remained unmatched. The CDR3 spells CASSPGTGEEETQYF. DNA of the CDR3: TGTGCCAGCTCCCCAGGGACAGGAGAGGAGGAGACCCAGTACTTC.